Reported below is one TCR beta chain. Stated time point: newly diagnosed GD, antithyroid drugs for less than 3 months. The TCR library was prepared using RNA isolated from PBMCs. Investigators report Graves' disease was diagnosed under American Thyroid Association guidelines. The source of the sample is a study of regulatory T cells in long-lasting Graves disease. With 0 bases removed from V and 3 bases from J, the gap between germline ends came to 11 bases. CDR1 ENHRY and CDR2 SYGVKD come from the germline V gene. CDR3 length equals 15 residues. Arm-PCR of CDR3 regions and iRepertoire HTBI primers were the basis on which TCR beta libraries were built. TCRdb re-called the multiplex PCR reads through MiXCR, storing one row per CDR3 protein. The table includes roughly 320,000 distinct CDR3 sequences, over 15% detected once. These data also formed part of another study, on T cells in Graves' hyperthyroidism and ophthalmopathy. That publication notes: Every diagnosis used clinical symptoms, serum thyroxine and TRAb, thyroid ultrasound and orbital computed tomography. HTBI primers were used for first-round RT-PCR of the TCR CDR3. Through a model of 13 V-J features, ophthalmopathy was separated from stable hyperthyroidism.

The clonotype was recovered from a man between 35 and 55 years old with Graves disease. The chain joins TRBV10-3 to TRBJ1-1; D is undetermined. The sample in question was peripheral blood mononuclear cells (PBMCs), obtained at new diagnosis, from a patient treated with antithyroid drugs. CDR3 nucleotides: TGTGCCATCAGTGAGTCCGGGTTCTCTGACACTGAAGCTTTCTTT. Protein sequence: CAISESGFSDTEAFF.